These 28 T cell receptor beta chains originate from one sample sequenced in a study of CD8 T cells in ankylosing spondylitis. Study observations and caveats: It appeared that ankylosing spondylitis blood was characterized by a TCR beta motif of several highly homologous variants.

Each CDR3 protein is one row after TCRdb ran MiXCR on the 5' RACE reads. The data show around 430,000 distinct CDR3 sequences, with roughly 18% seen just once and approximately 0.93% held by the top ten. The antigens of these receptors remain unknown. Source material: blood, either unsorted or a sorted T cell fraction (not recorded which). These receptors were obtained from a male donor with ankylosing spondylitis.

This clonotype was seen only a few times. The chain uses TRBV7-2 and TRBJ2-7, with TRBD2 identical over 11 bases. V gave up 3 bases and J gave up 5 bases; unmatched junction bases: 6. Looked up from germline, CDR1 is SGHTA and CDR2 is FQGNSA. The CDR3 is 15 residues long. The CDR3 loop is CASSLYSGRENEQYF. As DNA, the CDR3 is TGTGCCAGCAGCTTGTATAGCGGGAGGGAAAACGAGCAGTACTTC.

This clonotype showed up just a few times. The chain is built from TRBV20-1 and TRBJ2-7; 9 nucleotides match TRBD2. Unmatched junction bases numbered 15, after V lost 7 bases and J lost 5 bases. Germline values: CDR1 DFQATT, CDR2 SNEGSKA (reference sequence). The CDR3 is 15 amino acids. The CDR3 DNA is TGCAGTGTAGCTAGGGGGGCTAGCGGGATGGACGAGCAGTACTTC. Encoded protein: CSVARGASGMDEQYF.

The chain joins TRBV6-4 to TRBJ2-1; 8 bases align to TRBD2. V lost 6 bases to trimming and J lost 3 bases; unmatched junction nucleotides: 7. Germline V CDR1 and CDR2: MRHNA, SNTAGT. This CDR3 contains 15 residues. As DNA, the CDR3 is TGTGCCAGCAGGGCCGGGGGGGCCGGCTACAATGAGCAGTTCTTC. Translated, it gives CASRAGGAGYNEQFF.

The V and J genes are TRBV4-3 and TRBJ2-2, with 8 bases identical to TRBD2. Losses at the gene ends were 0 bases for V and 3 bases for J; bases not matched to a gene: 9. Germline lookup yields CDR1 LGHNA and CDR2 YSLEER. There are 18 residues in the CDR3. The CDR3 loop reads CASSQERSAGVDTGELFF. The DNA of the CDR3 is TGCGCCAGCAGCCAAGAACGGTCAGCGGGAGTAGACACCGGGGAGCTGTTTTTT.

The CDR3: CSARRQTGSGTDTQYF. DNA for the CDR3: TGCAGTGCTAGACGCCAAACAGGGAGTGGCACAGATACGCAGTATTTT. The chain is built from TRBV20-1 and TRBJ2-3; D is perhaps TRBD1 (6 bases). The CDR3 is made up of 16 amino acids. Trimming cost V 2 bases and J 1 base, with 16 bases left between them. Germline CDR1 is DFQATT and CDR2 is SNEGSKA (reference sequence).

The V and J genes are TRBV5-1 and TRBJ1-4; D gene ambiguous. CDR1 SGHRS and CDR2 YFSETQ come from the germline V gene. Trimming removed 3 bases at V and 0 bases at J, with 6 bases between. The CDR3 runs to 14 residues. CDR3 DNA: TGCGCCAGCAGCTCACTTGCAACTAATGAAAAACTGTTTTTT. This sequence encodes CASSSLATNEKLFF.

At least ten counts were recorded for this clonotype. The chain has TRBV4-1 and TRBJ2-1; 7 nucleotides match TRBD2. The junction had 6 bases not matched to a gene; V was cut back by 4 bases and J by 0 bases. CDR3 length: 16 amino acids. CDR1 and CDR2 from the germline V gene are MGHRA and YSYEKL. CDR3 protein: CASSPFLADSYNEQFF. The CDR3 DNA is TGCGCCAGCAGCCCTTTTCTAGCGGACTCCTACAATGAGCAGTTCTTC.

The chain combines TRBV5-1 with TRBJ2-3; no firm D call. The germline V gene encodes CDR1 SGHRS and CDR2 YFSETQ. The CDR3 contains 12 residues. With 5 bases removed from V and 0 bases from J, the gap between germline ends came to 4 bases. The CDR3 loop is CASRTSTDTQYF. CDR3 DNA sequence: TGCGCCAGCAGGACTAGCACAGATACGCAGTATTTT.

V usage is TRBV7-2 and J usage is TRBJ2-1; 13 nucleotides align to TRBD2. The CDR3 consists of 17 residues. Germline CDR1 is SGHTA and CDR2 is FQGNSA. V lost 5 bases, J lost 2 bases, and 6 bases stayed unmatched. The CDR3 bases are TGTGCCAGCAGCCCCAGACTAGCGGGAGGTGCCTACAATGAGCAGTTCTTC. Encoded protein: CASSPRLAGGAYNEQFF. Complete variable domain (other parts from reference TRBV7-2 and TRBJ2-1): GAGVSQSPSNKVTEKGKDVELRCDPISGHTALYWYRQSLGQGLEFLIYFQGNSAPDKSGLPSDRFSAERTGGSVSTLTIQRTQQEDSAVYLCASSPRLAGGAYNEQFFGPGTRLTVL.

This clonotype appeared a single time. The chain is built from TRBV20-1 and TRBJ1-2; no clear D. Looked up from germline, CDR1 is DFQATT and CDR2 is SNEGSKA (reference sequence). The CDR3 spans 15 residues. The germline V and J ends were trimmed by 0 bases and 0 bases, with 11 bases remaining between them. CDR3: CSARDPDLSNYGYTF. CDR3 coding DNA: TGCAGTGCTAGAGATCCGGATCTATCTAACTATGGCTACACCTTC.

The chain employs TRBV20-1 and TRBJ2-3; the D gene could be TRBD1 or TRBD2 (5 bases each). CDR1 and CDR2 from the germline V gene are DFQATT and SNEGSKA (reference sequence). This CDR3 is built from 11 residues. V was pared by 3 bases and J by 11 bases, with 12 bases between. CDR3 DNA sequence: TGCAGTGCTAGCGGGGCCCCCGAGCAGTATTTT. It specifies CSASGAPEQYF.

This clonotype has just a few counts. The V call is TRBV7-9, the J call TRBJ2-1; 7 nucleotides match TRBD2. V gave up 7 bases and J gave up 8 bases; unmatched junction bases: 5. Germline lookup yields CDR1 SEHNR and CDR2 FQNEAQ (reference sequence). The CDR3 has 12 residues. The CDR3 region is CASTLGGDEQFF. The CDR3 bases are TGTGCCAGCACCCTGGGGGGGGATGAGCAGTTCTTC.

This clonotype was detected a few times. This chain joins TRBV18 and TRBJ1-2; 9 bases line up with TRBD1. The CDR3 consists of 15 residues. V lost 3 bases to trimming and J lost 3 bases; unmatched junction nucleotides: 5. From germline, CDR1 is KGHSH and CDR2 LQKENI. The CDR3 DNA reads as TGTGCCAGCTCACCTCGACAGGGGGATGACTATGGCTACACCTTC. Encoded protein: CASSPRQGDDYGYTF.

This rearrangement joins TRBV20-1 to TRBJ2-5; D could derive from TRBD1 or TRBD2 (5 bases each). With 0 bases removed from V and 6 bases from J, the gap between germline ends came to 14 bases. The germline V gene encodes CDR1 DFQATT and CDR2 SNEGSKA (reference sequence). This CDR3 region has 14 residues. CDR3 protein: CSARDGGGIKTQYF. The DNA of the CDR3 is TGCAGTGCTAGAGATGGTGGGGGTATAAAGACCCAGTACTTC.

The chain combines TRBV12-3 or TRBV12-4 with TRBJ1-3; tentative D call: TRBD1 (5 bases). This CDR3 is 15 amino acids long. V shed 2 bases and J shed 2 bases, with 10 bases lying between them. The CDR3 loop is CASSLRGGPGNTIYF. As DNA, the CDR3 is TGTGCCAGCAGTTTAAGGGGAGGGCCTGGAAACACCATATATTTT.

The chain employs TRBV7-8 and TRBJ2-6; no clear D gene. Germline CDR1 is SGHVS and CDR2 is FQNEAQ. This CDR3 has 15 amino acids. V was trimmed by 5 bases and J by 0 bases, leaving 8 bases between them. CDR3 in DNA: TGTGCCAGCAGCACCCCCACCTCTGGGGCCAACGTCCTGACTTTC. It yields the protein CASSTPTSGANVLTF.

This chain connects TRBV9 to TRBJ1-5; D not certain. Trimming took 3 bases from V and 2 from J, leaving 12 bases between them. There are 15 residues in the CDR3. CDR1 and CDR2 (germline): SGDLS, YYNGEE. CDR3 protein: CASSAGQSGNQPQHF. The DNA of the CDR3 is TGTGCCAGCAGCGCAGGCCAGTCCGGCAATCAGCCCCAGCATTTT.

Ten or more counts support this clonotype. The rearrangement links TRBV9 to TRBJ1-2; maybe TRBD1 (5 bases). The CDR3 runs to 14 residues. V dropped 3 bases and J dropped 1 base, with 10 bases sitting between them. Per germline, CDR1 SGDLS and CDR2 YYNGEE. The CDR3 is CASSATQGNYGYTF. Written as DNA, the CDR3 is TGTGCCAGCAGCGCCACTCAGGGTAACTATGGCTACACCTTC.

The V and J genes are TRBV20-1 and TRBJ2-2; D is unclear. Germline lookup yields CDR1 DFQATT and CDR2 SNEGSKA (reference sequence). The CDR3 is 14 residues long. V was cut by 6 bases and J by 1 base, with 12 bases left in between. The CDR3 loop is CSAPPGKNTGELFF. The CDR3 coding sequence is TGCAGTGCCCCTCCTGGGAAGAACACCGGGGAGCTGTTTTTT.

In this sample, this clonotype turned up a few times. V usage is TRBV11-3 and J usage is TRBJ2-3; 10 bases agree with TRBD1. Germline V lookup: CDR1 SGHNT, CDR2 YENEEA. The trim removed 2 bases at V and 1 base at J, leaving 3 bases unmatched. This CDR3 comprises 16 residues. The CDR3 nucleotides are TGTGCCAGCAGCTTACCGGACAGGGGGGGCACAGATACGCAGTATTTT. It codes for CASSLPDRGGTDTQYF. The complete variable domain, with remaining parts taken from reference TRBV11-3 and TRBJ2-3, reads EAGVVQSPRYKIIEKKQPVAFWCNPISGHNTLYWYLQNLGQGPELLIRYENEEAVDDSQLPKDRFSAERLKGVDSTLKIQPAELGDSAVYLCASSLPDRGGTDTQYFGPGTRLTVL.

The chain has TRBV5-1 and TRBJ2-1; TRBD2 agrees at 9 bases. The CDR3 has 15 residues. The V and J ends lost 0 bases and 9 bases, in that order; junction bases with no gene match: 7. The germline gives CDR1 SGHRS, CDR2 YFSETQ. In nucleotides, the CDR3 is TGCGCCAGCAGCTTGGAGGTAGCGGGAGCTGGTGAGCAGTTCTTC. Translation: CASSLEVAGAGEQFF.

This clonotype was observed once. This sequence joins TRBV7-9 and TRBJ2-5, with TRBD2 matching over 8 bases. The CDR3 is made up of 14 amino acids. From germline, CDR1 is SEHNR and CDR2 FQNEAQ (reference sequence). J was trimmed by 3 bases and V by 2 bases; bases with no gene match: 2. CDR3 coding DNA: TGTGCCAGCAGCTTAACGCGGGGGGAAGAGACCCAGTACTTC. As protein: CASSLTRGEETQYF.

This clonotype occurred many times. This chain connects TRBV12-3 or TRBV12-4 to TRBJ2-7, with 9 bases aligning to TRBD1. V lost 5 bases to trimming and J lost 9 bases; unmatched junction nucleotides: 20. The CDR3 spans 17 residues. For the CDR3, the DNA is TGTGCCAGCAGTCCCCGACGGGCGGGACAGGGAATTCGCGTGCAGTACTTC. Its protein product is CASSPRRAGQGIRVQYF.

The chain couples TRBV13 to TRBJ2-1; TRBD1 agrees at 7 bases. With 5 bases clipped from V and 6 bases from J, the junction kept 7 bases outside the gene matches. The CDR3 extends over 14 amino acids. The germline CDR1 and CDR2 sequences are PRHDT and FYEKMQ (reference sequence). CDR3 DNA sequence: TGTGCCAGCAGCCCCGACAGGGATTTCAATGAGCAGTTCTTC. Translated, it gives CASSPDRDFNEQFF.

In its sample, this clonotype was seen a few times. J is TRBJ2-3 and V is TRBV20-1; D gene uncertain. CDR1 and CDR2 from the germline V gene are DFQATT and SNEGSKA (reference sequence). V lost 1 base, J lost 2 bases, and 7 bases lay in between. The CDR3 spans 13 residues. The CDR3 reads CSARVRITDTQYF. Here the CDR3 DNA reads TGCAGTGCTAGAGTACGGATCACAGATACGCAGTATTTT.

This chain uses TRBV4-2 with TRBJ2-1, with 11 bases that match TRBD1. Germline trimming cut 4 bases from V and 1 base from J; bases unmatched to any gene: 6. The CDR3 loop spans 17 amino acids. The germline V gene has CDR1 LGHNA and CDR2 YNFKEQ. In DNA form, the CDR3 reads TGTGCCAGCAGCCTATACGGACAGGGGGCTTCCTACAATGAGCAGTTCTTC. It translates to CASSLYGQGASYNEQFF.

This clonotype was observed a handful of times. The rearrangement joins TRBV5-6 to TRBJ2-7, with a weak D call TRBD1 (6 bases). Trimming pared 2 bases from V and 0 bases from J, leaving 12 bases between. This CDR3 comprises 15 residues. From germline, CDR1 is SGHDT and CDR2 YYEEEE. The CDR3: CASSFRRTDSYEQYF. The CDR3 nucleotides read TGTGCCAGCAGCTTTAGACGGACAGACTCCTACGAGCAGTACTTC.

The gene calls are TRBV6-1 and TRBJ1-4, with 7 bases identical to TRBD1. The J segment lost 2 bases and the V segment lost 6 bases, leaving 18 bases of the junction unmatched. CDR1 MNHNS and CDR2 SASEGT come from the germline V gene. CDR3 length: 19 residues. CDR3 sequence reads: CASSRSMTGRRSTNEKLFF. In DNA form, the CDR3 reads TGTGCCAGCAGCCGCTCAATGACAGGGAGGCGGTCCACTAATGAAAAACTGTTTTTT.